This entry lists 30 T cell receptor beta chains sequenced from one sample in a study of early T cells in non-severe SARS-CoV-2 infection. TCRdb analysed the 5' RACE reads with MiXCR anew, one entry per CDR3 protein. Of about 58,000 distinct CDR3 sequences in the sample, around 12% were seen once. The source material was whole blood, sampled at baseline. The receptors derive from an adult who was a healthcare worker with PCR-confirmed SARS-CoV-2 infection or an uninfected control (not recorded which). The donor label of this sample is uncertain.

The CDR3, as DNA: TGCAGCGTTACCCCGCCGGGGTCCTACGAGCAGTACGTC. Encoded protein: CSVTPPGSYEQYV. This sequence joins TRBV29-1 and TRBJ2-7, with D possibly matching TRBD2 (5 bases). V lost 5 bases, J lost 1 base, and 12 bases lay in between. Germline CDR1 and CDR2: SQVTM and ANQGSEA. The CDR3 runs 13 residues.

V usage is TRBV4-1 and J usage is TRBJ2-5; 10 nucleotides match TRBD2. V gave up 1 base and J gave up 4 bases; unmatched junction bases: 3. Germline V gene lookup returns CDR1 MGHRA and CDR2 YSYEKL. The CDR3 runs 15 residues. CDR3 amino acids: CASSQVGLALETQYF. CDR3 DNA: TGCGCCAGCAGCCAAGTGGGACTAGCGCTAGAGACCCAGTACTTC.

This clonotype was seen a handful of times. V is TRBV6-4 and J is TRBJ2-2; the match to TRBD1 covers 7 bases. This CDR3 has 14 amino acids. Germline trimming cut 4 bases from V and 1 base from J; bases unmatched to any gene: 0. Germline CDR1 reads MRHNA; CDR2 reads SNTAGT. The CDR3 region is CASSGQGNTGELFF. CDR3 nucleotides: TGTGCCAGCAGTGGACAGGGGAACACCGGGGAGCTGTTTTTT.

This chain links TRBV20-1 with TRBJ1-2; 10 nucleotides agree with TRBD1. The V gene end was trimmed by 1 base and the J gene end by 5 bases; junction bases not matched to a gene: 4. CDR1 and CDR2 (germline): DFQATT, SNEGSKA (reference sequence). The CDR3 is 14 residues long. The CDR3 region has the DNA TGCAGTGCTAGAGCACCGGGACAGGGGTATGGCTACACCTTC. The encoded protein is CSARAPGQGYGYTF.

This clonotype was observed a few times. The chain recombines TRBV5-1 with TRBJ2-5, with TRBD2 matching over 14 bases. The J segment lost 4 bases and the V segment lost 4 bases, leaving 9 bases of the junction unmatched. Germline assignment: CDR1 SGHRS and CDR2 YFSETQ. CDR3 length equals 17 residues. The CDR3 DNA follows: TGCGCCAGCAGCCCGGAGTCGGGACTAGCGGGGGTAGAGACCCAGTACTTC. It translates to CASSPESGLAGVETQYF.

V gene TRBV5-1 combines with J gene TRBJ1-1; TRBD1 matches at 9 bases. This CDR3 region has 14 residues. Germline V lookup: CDR1 SGHRS, CDR2 YFSETQ. V shed 3 bases and J 7 bases; nucleotides not matched to a gene: 7. The CDR3 loop reads CASSSQQGAVEAFF. Written as DNA, the CDR3 is TGCGCCAGCAGCTCCCAACAGGGGGCGGTTGAAGCTTTCTTT. Drawing the rest from reference TRBV5-1 and TRBJ1-1, the complete variable domain is KAGVTQTPRYLIKTRGQQVTLSCSPISGHRSVSWYQQTPGQGLQFLFEYFSETQRNKGNFPGRFSGRQFSNSRSEMNVSTLELGDSALYLCASSSQQGAVEAFFGQGTRLTVV.

In this sample, this clonotype turned up a few times. The gene calls are TRBV5-1 and TRBJ2-1; D is perhaps TRBD1 or TRBD2 (5 bases each). With 3 bases removed from V and 9 bases from J, the gap between germline ends came to 7 bases. The CDR3 totals 11 residues. Germline assignment: CDR1 SGHRS and CDR2 YFSETQ. CDR3 protein: CASSWGIEQFF. Written as DNA, the CDR3 is TGCGCCAGCAGCTGGGGGATTGAGCAGTTCTTC.

This clonotype was picked up a small number of times. The J gene is TRBJ2-7, the V gene TRBV7-6; TRBD2 might be the D (5 bases). This CDR3 has 14 amino acids. V was pared by 2 bases and J by 0 bases, with 8 bases between. Germline V gives CDR1 SGHVS, CDR2 FNYEAQ. For the CDR3, the DNA is TGTGCCAGCAGCTTAACACGGGGCTCCTACGAGCAGTACGTC. It codes for CASSLTRGSYEQYV.

This chain joins TRBV10-1 and TRBJ2-3; D gene unclear. Trimming shortened V by 2 bases and J by 3 bases, and 3 bases separated the two germline ends. Germline V CDR1 and CDR2: WNHNN, SYGVQD (reference sequence). The CDR3 covers 12 residues. For the CDR3, the DNA is TGCGCCAGCAGTGAGCCTACAGATACGCAGTATTTT. Translation gives CASSEPTDTQYF.

Many counts were recorded for this clonotype. V is TRBV7-6 and J is TRBJ1-2; maybe TRBD1 (5 bases). In germline, CDR1 is SGHVS, CDR2 FNYEAQ. This CDR3 is 15 amino acids long. Trimming took 5 bases from V and 0 from J, leaving 13 bases between them. The CDR3 loop is CASSLHGGSNYGYTF. The CDR3 DNA follows: TGTGCCAGCAGCCTTCATGGGGGATCTAACTATGGCTACACCTTC.

This clonotype was observed a handful of times. The V and J genes are TRBV12-3 or TRBV12-4 and TRBJ2-5; 7 bases are shared with TRBD1. The J segment lost 2 bases and the V segment lost 3 bases, leaving 3 bases of the junction unmatched. The CDR3 length is 14 residues. The DNA of the CDR3 is TGTGCCAGCAGTTTCTACAGGGGACAAGAGACCCAGTACTTC. Amino acid sequence: CASSFYRGQETQYF.

This clonotype was detected a few times. CDR3 bases: TGCAGCGTTGTCCCGGGACAGTTGAACACTGAAGCTTTCTTT. This translates into CSVVPGQLNTEAFF. This chain joins TRBV29-1 and TRBJ1-1; 7 bases line up with TRBD1. The CDR3 runs 14 residues. Germline V CDR1 and CDR2: SQVTM, ANQGSEA. The trim removed 4 bases at V and 0 bases at J, leaving 5 bases unmatched.

The chain couples TRBV6-1 to TRBJ1-1; D gene uncertain. The CDR3 is 11 residues long. The V gene's germline CDR1 is MNHNS and CDR2 SASEGT. V was pared by 4 bases and J by 8 bases, with 8 bases between. The CDR3 protein is CASSVGREAFF. CDR3 coding DNA: TGTGCCAGCAGTGTTGGGAGGGAAGCTTTCTTT.

This clonotype has a count of ten or more. This chain joins TRBV20-1 and TRBJ2-3; possibly TRBD1 for D (6 bases). Trimming cost V 0 bases and J 4 bases, with 11 bases left between them. The CDR3 runs 14 residues. Per germline, CDR1 DFQATT and CDR2 SNEGSKA (reference sequence). The CDR3 reads CSARDSGVADTQYF. Written as DNA, the CDR3 is TGCAGTGCTAGAGATTCAGGGGTCGCAGATACGCAGTATTTT.

This clonotype was recorded once. The chain uses TRBV6-1 and TRBJ2-7; D remains ambiguous. Germline CDR1 reads MNHNS; CDR2 reads SASEGT. The V end was cut by 1 base, the J end by 2 bases, with 9 bases between. The CDR3 length is 14 residues. The CDR3 coding sequence is TGTGCCAGCAGTGAAGATCGGCCAGCCTACGAGCAGTACGTC. Its protein is CASSEDRPAYEQYV.

The genes are TRBV18 and TRBJ2-1; D is ambiguous. CDR1 and CDR2 (germline): KGHSH, LQKENI. The V end lost 0 bases, the J end lost 7 bases, and 7 bases lay between the germline ends. CDR3 length: 13 residues. The DNA of the CDR3 is TGTGCCAGCTCACCACCGTTGAGGAATGAGCAGTTCTTC. Translation: CASSPPLRNEQFF.

The chain is built from TRBV20-1 and TRBJ2-1, with D perhaps TRBD2 (6 bases). This CDR3 comprises 15 residues. Trimming pared 1 base from V and 5 bases from J, leaving 15 bases between. The germline gives CDR1 DFQATT, CDR2 SNEGSKA (reference sequence). CDR3 in amino acids: CSARGGVGTDNEQFF. In DNA, the CDR3 is TGCAGTGCTAGAGGGGGGGTAGGAACGGACAATGAGCAGTTCTTC.

The V call is TRBV18, the J call TRBJ2-3; 9 bases align to TRBD2. V dropped 1 base and J dropped 4; count of bases not matched to a gene: 0. This CDR3 region has 14 residues. The germline CDR1 and CDR2 sequences are KGHSH and LQKENI. The CDR3 DNA reads as TGTGCCAGCTCACCACGCGGGGGGGCAGATACGCAGTATTTT. Residues: CASSPRGGADTQYF. Full variable domain (rest looked up from reference TRBV18 and TRBJ2-3): NAGVMQNPRHLVRRRGQEARLRCSPMKGHSHVYWYRQLPEEGLKFMVYLQKENIIDESGMPKERFSAEFPKEGPSILRIQQVVRGDSAAYFCASSPRGGADTQYFGPGTRLTVL.

The chain links TRBV27 to TRBJ2-7; 9 nucleotides match TRBD2. The CDR3 consists of 14 residues. The V gene's germline CDR1 is MNHEY and CDR2 SMNVEV (reference sequence). V was clipped by 2 bases and J by 7 bases; unmatched bases: 6. CDR3 DNA sequence: TGTGCCAGCAGTTTAAAGGGTAGCGGGGGAGAGCAGTACGTC. Translating it yields CASSLKGSGGEQYV.

This clonotype was counted only a few times. The rearrangement joins TRBV6-5 to TRBJ2-2; 11 nucleotides match TRBD2. Germline V gene sequence: CDR1 MNHEY, CDR2 SVGAGI. Trimming at V came to 5 bases and at J to 10 bases, leaving 18 bases not matched to a gene. The CDR3 is 18 amino acids. CDR3 residues: CASSPTLAGGEGRPELFF. CDR3 bases: TGTGCCAGCAGTCCAACCCTAGCGGGGGGCGAGGGGAGACCGGAGCTGTTTTTT.

This clonotype was recorded a few times. The rearrangement uses TRBV4-1 and TRBJ1-1; D is undetermined. The germline V gene has CDR1 MGHRA and CDR2 YSYEKL. This CDR3 is 15 amino acids long. Trimming took 2 bases from V and 4 from J, leaving 14 bases between them. The CDR3 region is CASSQPFSGPTEAFF. The CDR3 nucleotides read TGCGCCAGCAGCCAACCATTTTCCGGGCCCACTGAAGCTTTCTTT.

This clonotype was counted a few times. The chain carries TRBV20-1 and TRBJ2-1; unclear D gene. The germline V gene encodes CDR1 DFQATT and CDR2 SNEGSKA (reference sequence). The germline V and J ends were trimmed by 1 base and 16 bases, with 20 bases remaining between them. This CDR3 contains 13 residues. CDR3 amino acids: CSARGEAIPGYFF. The CDR3 DNA follows: TGCAGTGCTAGAGGTGAGGCCATTCCCGGGTATTTCTTC.

For the CDR3, the DNA is TGTGCCAGCAGCTTACGGGGGCCGGGGCTAGGAAACATTCAGTACTTC. It specifies CASSLRGPGLGNIQYF. The rearrangement joins TRBV7-3 to TRBJ2-4; TRBD1 or TRBD2 may be the D gene (6 bases each). Trimming pared 2 bases from V and 6 bases from J, leaving 17 bases between. The CDR3 extends over 16 amino acids. The germline CDR1 and CDR2 sequences are SGHTA and FQGTGA.

The chain couples TRBV30 to TRBJ1-1; 8 bases map to TRBD1. The trim removed 2 bases at V and 2 bases at J, leaving 4 bases unmatched. The V gene's germline CDR1 is GTSNPN and CDR2 SVGIG (reference sequence). The CDR3 is 14 residues long. The CDR3 bases are TGTGCCTGGAGTAAGGGACAGGCTAACACTGAAGCTTTCTTT. Encoded protein: CAWSKGQANTEAFF.

This chain links TRBV5-1 with TRBJ1-1, with D perhaps matching TRBD1 (5 bases). The CDR3 length is 15 residues. From germline, CDR1 is SGHRS and CDR2 YFSETQ. The V end was cut by 1 base, the J end by 3 bases, with 13 bases between. CDR3 nucleotides: TGCGCCAGCAGCTTGTCCCCTGGGGGAGACACTGAAGCTTTCTTT. It codes for CASSLSPGGDTEAFF.

The chain carries TRBV9 and TRBJ2-2, with 9 bases fitting TRBD1. Germline V gene sequence: CDR1 SGDLS, CDR2 YYNGEE. This CDR3 has 16 residues. V was pared by 4 bases and J by 5 bases, with 9 bases of the junction left unmatched. CDR3 region: CASSSRTGDLTGELFF. The CDR3 nucleotides are TGTGCCAGCAGCTCCCGGACAGGGGATTTGACCGGGGAGCTGTTTTTT.

Written as DNA, the CDR3 is TGTGCCAGCAGTTACTTCGGACACCAGAATCAGCCCCAGCATTTT. Translating it yields CASSYFGHQNQPQHF. The chain links TRBV6-2 or TRBV6-3 to TRBJ1-5, with TRBD1 as a possible D gene (5 bases). The germline V gene has CDR1 MNHEY and CDR2 SVGEGT. The ends were cut back, 1 base at V and 4 bases at J, with 11 bases in the middle. CDR3 length equals 15 residues.

This clonotype appeared a single time. The chain has TRBV12-3 or TRBV12-4 and TRBJ1-4, with a tentative D call TRBD1 (6 bases). This CDR3 is 15 amino acids long. The germline V and J ends were trimmed by 5 bases and 7 bases, with 17 bases remaining between them. The CDR3 here is CASSPTGFQSEKLFF. Here the CDR3 DNA reads TGTGCCAGCAGTCCTACAGGGTTTCAAAGTGAAAAACTGTTTTTT.

Note on this clonotype: A read error may be the cause here, since a much bigger clone is one base away. The chain couples TRBV4-1 to TRBJ2-5, with TRBD2 matching 7 bases. J was trimmed by 7 bases and V by 0 bases; bases with no gene match: 2. CDR3 length: 13 residues. Germline CDR1 MGHRA, CDR2 YSYEKL. CDR3: CASSQELAGTQYF. The CDR3 coding sequence is TGCGCCAGCAGCCAAGAATTAGCGGGGACCCAGTACTTC.

A remark on this clonotype: Germline and junction disagree at one end, which may indicate a read error. The V call is TRBV19, the J call TRBJ2-2; the D gene is possibly TRBD1 (7 bases). The CDR3 spans 15 residues. The V gene's germline CDR1 is LNHDA and CDR2 SQIVND (reference sequence). DNA for the CDR3: TGTGCCAGTAGTATTGTCAGGGGGGCCACCCGGGAGCTGTTTTTT. Translation gives CASSIVRGATRELFF.